This entry features one T cell receptor (beta chain) sequence. This sample stems from a study of blood T cell repertoires in COVID-19. Study-wide background: Samples representing acute and convalescent COVID-19 were sourced from the United States, Italy and Spain. Sources were T cells, B-cell-depleted T cells, or PBMCs; the material itself was cDNA or gDNA.

In the original analysis: Estimated nucleated cell counts came from reference gene primer amplification. The protocol was immunoSEQ multiplex PCR, while the TCRdb copy is restricted to in-frame clones and leaves out a portion. That table furnishes V, J and clone size, whereas the DNA furnished D and trimming. The repertoire includes around 100,000 clones, around nine tenths of them detected once, and about 5.2% sits in the top ten. The sample comprised peripheral blood. The receptor's source is a man between 45 and 60 years old with acute or convalescent COVID-19.

The chain's CDR3 is CASSPGLAESYEQYF. Here the CDR3 DNA reads TGTGCCAGCAGCCCCGGACTAGCGGAGTCCTACGAGCAGTACTTC. The V gene is TRBV11-3, the J gene TRBJ2-7; 10 bases match TRBD2. CDR1 and CDR2 from the germline V gene are SGHNT and YENEEA. CDR3 length: 15 amino acids. After removal of 5 bases from V and 1 base from J, the junction contained 5 bases not matched to a gene.